This T cell receptor beta chain was captured by sequencing in a study of technical replicates of blood from four donors (dated by TCRdb to the late 2010s). Preparation of the library involved the immunoSEQ multiplex PCR assay. In TCRdb, the immuneACCESS table is reduced to in-frame sequences with V and J assigned. These tables do not hold every clone; where another copy was compared, an unresolved V gene accounts for under half, and the others remain unexplained. Recorded for this sample are some 81,000 clones; 91% of them occurred a single time. The top ten constitute less than 0.3% of the sample. Sequences LNHDA (CDR1) and SQIVND (CDR2) are obtained from the germline V gene (reference sequence). The CDR3 contains 14 residues, cysteine and phenylalanine counted. Of all the DNA, just the CDR3 is kept, 42 bases in frame from base 1. Trimming leaves V shorter by 5 bases and J shorter by 3 bases, with the junction holding 4 bases beyond the gene matches.

In regard to this clone: The antigen it recognizes is unknown. Per-base quality was not reported, and no clone a single base away is much larger than it.

This chain joins TRBV19 to TRBJ1-2, and 9 junctional nucleotides match TRBD1. This receptor was taken from a human donor in good health. The source material was T cells isolated from PBMCs. The CDR3 amino acid sequence is: CASSRRTGDYGYTF. The nucleotide sequence reads TGTGCCAGTAGTCGACGGACAGGGGACTATGGCTACACCTTC.